This paragraph covers one T cell receptor beta chain sequence. Its antigen is not identified. The sorted Tregs were CD4+CD25+CD127-/low cells. Trimming cost V 1 base and J 8 bases, with 15 bases left between them. Germline-derived CDR1 and CDR2 are LGHNA and YNFKEQ. The CDR3 runs to 15 residues. Regarding the study as a whole: Tumor Treg TCRs overlapped most with tumor naive CD4+ cells. Tumor memory CD4+ T cell TCR gene usage was found to cluster with blood and lymph node memory CD4+ cells and with lymph node naive CD4+ cells. The larger-cohort validation was restricted to a single TCR beta V-J rearrangement rather than whole repertoires.

After constant-region reverse-primer amplification, full-length variable regions underwent semi-nested PCR with Nested Universal Primer A. TCRdb passed the 5' RACE reads through MiXCR, listing each CDR3 protein once. The sample consists of about 55,000 distinct CDR3 sequences, about a fifth of them appearing once. The sequence was obtained from a female donor with breast cancer. Sequencing input: tumor-infiltrating Tregs sorted from the breast tumor. This chain joins TRBV4-2 and TRBJ2-1; D not certain. DNA of the CDR3: TGTGCCAGCAGCCAAGGAGTATCTCTCTTCGATGAGCAGTTCTTC. Encoded protein: CASSQGVSLFDEQFF.